The TCR beta chain described here comes from a study of cytomegalovirus exposure and HLA in healthy donors. Study results and caveats: In terms of immune exposure information, only CMV serostatus was available.

The CDR3 is 13 residues long. Losses at the gene ends were 4 bases for V and 5 bases for J; bases not matched to a gene: 7. CDR1 is SQVTM, CDR2 ANQGSEA, per germline. As to this clone: The antigen is undetermined. Other DNA sequences within the sample encode an identical CDR3.

The PCR used 60 Vbeta and 13 Jbeta primers. The authors' processing: Approximately 11 million of 75 million to 85 million unique TCR beta chains were shared, per a later count. The assay was immunoSEQ multiplex PCR, and TCRdb's table has in-frame clones only and misses some. V and J calls and clone size are copied from that table; D and trimming were computed from the DNA. The sample contains 110,000 to 150,000 clones, about three quarters of which appear only once. The chain combines TRBV29-1 with TRBJ2-5; 7 nucleotides align to TRBD1. Sequences were obtained from PBMCs. The TCR comes from a woman under 40 in good health and CMV-seronegative. CDR3: CSVVGGVGETQYF. The CDR3, as DNA: TGCAGCGTTGTAGGGGGCGTAGGGGAGACCCAGTACTTC. The full variable domain, in which reference TRBV29-1 and TRBJ2-5 provide the parts outside the CDR3, is SAVISQKPSRDICQRGTSLTIQCQVDSQVTMMFWYRQQPGQSLTLIATANQGSEATYESGFVIDKFPISRPNLTFSTLTVSNMSPEDSSIYLCSVVGGVGETQYFGPGTRLLVL.